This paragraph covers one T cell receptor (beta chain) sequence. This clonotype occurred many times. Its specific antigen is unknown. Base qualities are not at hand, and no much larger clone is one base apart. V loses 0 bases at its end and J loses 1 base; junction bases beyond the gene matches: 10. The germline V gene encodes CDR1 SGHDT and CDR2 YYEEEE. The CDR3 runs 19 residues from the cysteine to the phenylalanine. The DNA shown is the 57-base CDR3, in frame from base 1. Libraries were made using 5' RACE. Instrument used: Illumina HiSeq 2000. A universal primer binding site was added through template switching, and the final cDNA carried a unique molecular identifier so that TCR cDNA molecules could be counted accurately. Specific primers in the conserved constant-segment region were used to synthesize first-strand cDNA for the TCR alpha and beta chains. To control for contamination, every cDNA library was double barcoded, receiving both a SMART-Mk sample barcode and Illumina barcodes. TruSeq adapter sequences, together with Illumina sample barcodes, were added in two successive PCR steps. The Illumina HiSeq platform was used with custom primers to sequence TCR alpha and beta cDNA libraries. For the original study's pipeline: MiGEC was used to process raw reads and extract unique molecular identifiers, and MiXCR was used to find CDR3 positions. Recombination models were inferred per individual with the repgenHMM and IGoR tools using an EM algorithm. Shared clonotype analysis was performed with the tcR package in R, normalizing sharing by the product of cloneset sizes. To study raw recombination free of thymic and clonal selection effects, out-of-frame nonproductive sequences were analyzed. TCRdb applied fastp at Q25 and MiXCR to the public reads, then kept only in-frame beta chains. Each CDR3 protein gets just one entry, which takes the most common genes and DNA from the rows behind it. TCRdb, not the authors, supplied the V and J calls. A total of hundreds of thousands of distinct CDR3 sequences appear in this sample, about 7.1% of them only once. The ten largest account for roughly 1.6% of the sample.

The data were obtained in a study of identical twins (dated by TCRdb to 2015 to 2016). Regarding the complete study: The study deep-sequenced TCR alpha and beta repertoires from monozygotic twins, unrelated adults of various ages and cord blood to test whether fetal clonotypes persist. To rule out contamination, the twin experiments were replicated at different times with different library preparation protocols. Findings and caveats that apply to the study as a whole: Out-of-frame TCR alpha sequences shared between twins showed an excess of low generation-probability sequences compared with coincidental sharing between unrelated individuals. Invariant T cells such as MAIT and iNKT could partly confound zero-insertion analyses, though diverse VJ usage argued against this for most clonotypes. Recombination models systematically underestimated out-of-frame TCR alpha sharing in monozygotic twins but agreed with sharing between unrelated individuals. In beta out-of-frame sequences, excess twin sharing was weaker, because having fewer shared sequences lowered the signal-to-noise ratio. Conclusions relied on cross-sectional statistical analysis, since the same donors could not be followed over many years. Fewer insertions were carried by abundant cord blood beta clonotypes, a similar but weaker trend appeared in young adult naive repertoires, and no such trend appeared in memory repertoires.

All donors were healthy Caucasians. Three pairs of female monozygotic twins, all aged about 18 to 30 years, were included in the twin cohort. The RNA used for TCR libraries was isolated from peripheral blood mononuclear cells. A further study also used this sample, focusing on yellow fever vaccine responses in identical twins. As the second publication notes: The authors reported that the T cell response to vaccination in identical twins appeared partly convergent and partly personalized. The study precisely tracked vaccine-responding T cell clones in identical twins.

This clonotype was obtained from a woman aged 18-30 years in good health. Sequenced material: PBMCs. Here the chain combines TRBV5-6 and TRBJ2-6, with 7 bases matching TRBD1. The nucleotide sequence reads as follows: TGTGCCAGCAGCTTGGCCGGAACGGGACAGTCTTCTGGGGCCAACGTCCTGACTTTC. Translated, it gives CASSLAGTGQSSGANVLTF.